This T cell receptor (beta chain) was sequenced during a study of blood T cell repertoires in COVID-19. Method: immunoSEQ multiplex PCR; TCRdb's copy keeps in-frame clones and lacks some. The sample yields 100,000 to 150,000 clones, about 94% seen once. Deletions cut 6 bases from V and 3 bases from J, with 8 bases between. The CDR3 has 12 residues. The germline V gene encodes CDR1 MDHEN and CDR2 SYDVKM. This receptor was obtained from a man aged 50-59 years with COVID-19, enrolled during active disease. This chain joins TRBV28 and TRBJ1-2; possibly TRBD1 for D (6 bases). Sequencing was carried out using peripheral blood. The CDR3 loop reads CASSEGDYGYTF. DNA for the CDR3: TGTGCCAGCAGCGAGGGGGACTATGGCTACACCTTC.